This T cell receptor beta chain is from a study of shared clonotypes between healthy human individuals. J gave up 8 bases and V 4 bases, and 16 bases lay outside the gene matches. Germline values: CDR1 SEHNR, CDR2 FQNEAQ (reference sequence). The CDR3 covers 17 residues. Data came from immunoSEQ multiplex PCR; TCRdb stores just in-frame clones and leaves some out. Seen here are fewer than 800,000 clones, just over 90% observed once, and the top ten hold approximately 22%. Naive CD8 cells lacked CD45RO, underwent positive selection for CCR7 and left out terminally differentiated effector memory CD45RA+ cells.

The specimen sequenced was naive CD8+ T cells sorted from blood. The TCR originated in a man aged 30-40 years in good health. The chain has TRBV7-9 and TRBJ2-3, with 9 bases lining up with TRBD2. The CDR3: CASSSLTSGFRDGTQYF. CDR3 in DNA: TGTGCCAGCAGCTCTCTTACTAGCGGGTTCCGGGACGGTACGCAGTATTTT.